What follows are 7 T cell receptor beta chains derived from one specimen sequenced in a study of T-cell memory formation after mild COVID-19. TCRdb passed the 5' RACE reads through MiXCR, listing each CDR3 protein once. Counted here are under 40,000 distinct CDR3 sequences, approximately 7.7% occurring once; the ten biggest clones make up less than 30%. What was sequenced was PBMCs or a T cell subset sorted from them (not recorded which). Every receptor here comes from a man aged 18 to 29 who had mild COVID-19 (a few samples of this study predate the infection). Cell type and time point are not known.

This clonotype has a count of ten or more. The chain joins TRBV20-1 to TRBJ1-3; perhaps TRBD1 as D (5 bases). The CDR3 is 12 residues long. Between the trimmed V and J ends, which lost 3 bases and 4 bases, there was a span of 7 bases. Germline CDR1 and CDR2: DFQATT and SNEGSKA (reference sequence). The CDR3, as DNA: TGCAGTGCTAGTCAGGGAGGAAACACCATATATTTT. This encodes CSASQGGNTIYF.

This clonotype was observed a few times. The V gene is TRBV20-1, the J gene TRBJ1-1; D ambiguous. Germline CDR1 DFQATT, CDR2 SNEGSKA (reference sequence). This CDR3 has 14 amino acids. V lost 3 bases to trimming and J lost 1 base, with 12 bases between them. The CDR3 DNA sequence: TGCAGTGCTAGCGGGAATGAGGGGAACACTGAAGCTTTCTTT. It is translated as CSASGNEGNTEAFF.

In this sample, this clonotype turned up many times. This chain links TRBV7-9 with TRBJ2-3; D unresolved. The CDR3 runs to 17 residues. V was clipped by 2 bases and J by 0 bases, with 15 bases between them. Germline V gene data show CDR1 as SEHNR and CDR2 as FQNEAQ (reference sequence). Here the CDR3 reads CASSLSHGSYSTDTQYF. The CDR3 DNA sequence: TGTGCCAGCAGCTTATCCCACGGAAGCTATAGCACAGATACGCAGTATTTT.

This clonotype has a count of ten or more. The V and J genes are TRBV15 and TRBJ1-5, with D possibly matching TRBD1 (5 bases). CDR1 and CDR2 (germline): LNHNV, YYDKDF (reference sequence). The CDR3 runs to 15 residues. Trimming removed 0 bases at V and 7 bases at J, with 13 bases between. In DNA form, the CDR3 reads TGTGCCACCAGCAGAGATGGGGCAGGGCCCCAGCCCCAGCATTTT. This sequence encodes CATSRDGAGPQPQHF.

The rearrangement joins TRBV12-3 or TRBV12-4 to TRBJ2-5; 8 bases match TRBD2. The V segment lost 5 bases and the J segment 5 bases; nucleotides outside the gene matches: 22. The CDR3 spans 19 residues. CDR3 DNA sequence: TGTGCCAGCAGTGGATCCTCCGGATTAGGGTCGGGGGGGGCGGAGACCCAGTACTTC. Residues: CASSGSSGLGSGGAETQYF.

This clonotype has a handful of counts. The gene calls are TRBV6-1 and TRBJ1-5; D remains ambiguous. The germline V and J ends were trimmed by 2 bases and 5 bases, with 7 bases remaining between them. This CDR3 region has 13 residues. Germline V CDR1 and CDR2: MNHNS, SASEGT. CDR3 nucleotide sequence: TGTGCCAGCAGTGAAAACAGTTATCAGCCCCAGCATTTT. Protein product: CASSENSYQPQHF.

This clonotype was counted at least ten times. This chain connects TRBV12-3 or TRBV12-4 to TRBJ1-5; D ambiguous. The CDR3 consists of 13 residues. Trimming pared 6 bases from V and 2 bases from J, leaving 8 bases between. CDR3 sequence (DNA): TGTGCCAGCAGCCTCCACCGCAATCAGCCCCAGCATTTT. Translated, it gives CASSLHRNQPQHF.